These 27 T cell receptor beta chains were sequenced from one sample in a study of prognosis after radiotherapy for stage I lung cancer. Genomic DNA was subjected to two-round multiplex PCR for amplification of TCR beta CDR3. Initially, in first-round PCR, primers specific to each TRBV and TRBJ gene were used. TCRdb called the multiplex PCR reads again in MiXCR, with one record for every CDR3 protein. The table includes around 26,000 distinct CDR3 sequences, 46% detected once. Sequencing used PBMCs, obtained before or after stereotactic body radiation therapy (not recorded which). These receptors were taken from a donor over 45 with non-small cell lung cancer.

This clonotype was seen ten or more times. V usage is TRBV7-6 and J usage is TRBJ1-5; 9 bases map to TRBD1. J gave up 3 bases and V 5 bases, and 14 bases lay outside the gene matches. CDR3 length: 18 amino acids. CDR1 and CDR2 from the germline V gene are SGHVS and FNYEAQ. In DNA, the CDR3 is TGTGCCAGCAGCGGAGAACCCGGGACAGGGCTTAACAATCAGCCCCAGCATTTT. This sequence encodes CASSGEPGTGLNNQPQHF.

This clonotype showed up just once. A far bigger clonotype differs at one base, so this is likely a read error. The chain recombines TRBV7-8 with TRBJ1-1; D is undetermined. CDR3 size: 14 residues. CDR1 and CDR2 (germline): SGHVS, FQNEAQ. The CDR3 loop is CASSPYRQNTEALF. The CDR3 coding sequence is TGTGCCAGCAGCCCATACCGGCAGAACACTGAAGCTTTATTT. Drawing the rest from reference TRBV7-8 and TRBJ1-1, the complete variable domain is GAGVSQSPRYKVAKRGQDVALRCDPISGHVSLFWYQQALGQGPEFLTYFQNEAQLDKSGLPSDRFFAERPEGSVSTLKIQRTQQEDSAVYLCASSPYRQNTEALFGQGTRLTVV.

Note on this clonotype: A much larger clone lies a single base off, so this may be a read error. The V call is TRBV12-3 or TRBV12-4, the J call TRBJ1-4, with TRBD1 matching over 8 bases. The CDR3 is made up of 16 amino acids. CDR3 protein: CASSFIQGATDEKLFF. CDR3 nucleotide sequence: TGTGCCAGCAGTTTTATCCAGGGGGCAACTGATGAAAAACTGTTTTTT.

Concerning this clonotype: This is likely an artifact of a read error, given a far larger clone one base away. The J gene is TRBJ2-7, the V gene TRBV20-1; 11 bases agree with TRBD1. The CDR3 extends over 14 amino acids. Germline CDR1 reads DFQATT; CDR2 reads SNEGSKA (reference sequence). V shed 5 bases and J 7 bases; nucleotides not matched to a gene: 10. The CDR3 coding sequence is TGCAGTGCTGTCGGGACAGGGGGGATGAATGAGCAGTACTTC. Protein: CSAVGTGGMNEQYF.

This clonotype was counted between two and nine times. At one end, the junction sequence differs from germline, possibly due to a read error. This sequence joins TRBV9 and TRBJ1-1, with TRBD1 matching over 7 bases. The germline gives CDR1 SGDLS, CDR2 YYNGEE. The CDR3 is made up of 15 amino acids. The CDR3 sequence is CASSVWDRTNTEASF. CDR3 in DNA: TGTGCCAGCAGCGTATGGGACAGAACGAACACTGAAGCTTCCTTT. The full variable domain, rest sourced from reference TRBV9 and TRBJ1-1, is DSGVTQTPKHLITATGQRVTLRCSPRSGDLSVYWYQQSLDQGLQFLIQYYNGEERAKGNILERFSAQQFPDLHSELNLSSLELGDSALYFCASSVWDRTNTEASFGQGTRLTVV.

This rearrangement joins TRBV30 to TRBJ2-7; D remains ambiguous. The V end was cut by 2 bases, the J end by 7 bases, with 12 bases between. Germline loops: CDR1 GTSNPN, CDR2 SVGIG (reference sequence). This CDR3 has 12 amino acids. DNA of the CDR3: TGTGCCTGGAGTAAGTTCGACGTGGAGCAGTACTTC. This codes for CAWSKFDVEQYF.

As concerns this clonotype: A much more abundant neighbour one base away suggests this may be a read error. V is TRBV5-1 and J is TRBJ2-5, with D possibly being TRBD1 or TRBD2 (6 bases each). Germline V gene lookup returns CDR1 SGHRS and CDR2 YFSETQ. The CDR3 contains 13 residues. The CDR3 region has the DNA TGCGCCAGCAGTTGGGGGGCACAAGAGACCCATTACTTC. Translating it yields CASSWGAQETHYF.

This clonotype was observed a few times. This may be a read error, as it is one base from a much larger clone. The chain combines TRBV20-1 with TRBJ1-2; possibly TRBD1 for D (6 bases). Trimming pared 6 bases from V and 4 bases from J, leaving 12 bases between. Germline CDR1 DFQATT, CDR2 SNEGSKA (reference sequence). The CDR3 sequence is 12 residues long. As DNA, the CDR3 is TGCAGTGCGGTCACAGGGTCCTATGGCTACACCTTC. Translated: CSAVTGSYGYTF.

This clonotype was counted many times. This chain uses TRBV2 with TRBJ1-1, with D possibly TRBD1 on 6 matching bases. Deletions cut 4 bases from V and 3 bases from J, with 9 bases between. The CDR3 consists of 13 residues. From germline, CDR1 is SNHLY and CDR2 FYNNEI. The CDR3: CASSVRGDTEAFF. Written as DNA, the CDR3 is TGTGCCAGCAGTGTCAGGGGCGACACTGAAGCTTTCTTT.

In the case of this clonotype: The germline gene is not matched at one end of the junction; a read error may be the cause. V and J are TRBV4-3 and TRBJ2-3; perhaps TRBD2 as D (5 bases). The germline V gene has CDR1 LGHNA and CDR2 YSLEER. The CDR3 totals 17 residues. CDR3 sequence reads: CANSQDTGIQRTDTQYF. CDR3 DNA: TGCGCCAACAGCCAAGACACGGGAATCCAACGCACAGATACGCAGTATTTT.

This clonotype has only one observation. A much larger clone differs by one base, so this may be a read error. V usage is TRBV12-3 or TRBV12-4 and J usage is TRBJ1-1; unclear D gene. Trimming removed 5 bases at V and 5 bases at J, with 21 bases between. The length of the CDR3 is 16 residues. The CDR3 DNA follows: TGTGCCAGCAGTCTCCACCCTAACAGTGGGCGAACTGAAGCTTTCTTT. This gives the protein CASSLHPNSGRTEAFF.

Notes on this clonotype: Mismatch with germline at one junction end may stem from a read error. The chain uses TRBV6-2 or TRBV6-3 and TRBJ2-7; maybe TRBD2 (6 bases). This CDR3 region has 16 residues. CDR1 is MNHEY and CDR2 is SVGEGT in the germline V gene. The CDR3 sequence is CASSYSRRDRVNDQYF. In DNA, the CDR3 is TGTGCCAGCAGTTACTCGCGGCGGGATAGGGTTAACGATCAGTACTTC.

Notes on this clonotype: Mismatch with germline at one junction end may stem from a read error. The chain joins TRBV18 to TRBJ2-3, with TRBD2 matching over 9 bases. Per the germline V gene, CDR1 is KGHSH and CDR2 is LQKENI. CDR3 size: 15 residues. The CDR3 protein is CASSPGGGDEDAQYF. CDR3 sequence (DNA): TGTGCCAGCTCACCTGGCGGGGGGGACGAAGATGCGCAGTATTTT.

Comments on this clonotype: This is likely an artifact of a read error, given a far larger clone one base away. J is TRBJ1-1 and V is TRBV7-2; possible D gene TRBD1, 6 bases. The CDR3 is 18 residues long. Germline assignment: CDR1 SGHTA and CDR2 FQGNSA. Here the CDR3 DNA reads TGTGACAGCAGCTCCTATATACTGGGCAGGGGCCAGGACACTGAAGCTTTCTTT. It specifies CDSSSYILGRGQDTEAFF.

As to this clonotype: The germline gene is not matched at one end of the junction; a read error may be the cause. The V gene is TRBV25-1, the J gene TRBJ1-3, with no clear D. Looked up from germline, CDR1 is MGHDK and CDR2 is SYGVNS. The CDR3 extends over 15 amino acids. This CDR3 reads CARSFWSDSGNNIYF. The CDR3, as DNA: TGTGCCAGAAGTTTTTGGTCCGACTCTGGAAACAACATATATTTT.

By sample share, this clonotype is medium-sized. The chain joins TRBV11-3 to TRBJ2-2; perhaps TRBD2 as D (5 bases). Between the trimmed V and J ends, which lost 0 bases and 6 bases, there was a span of 11 bases. Looked up from germline, CDR1 is SGHNT and CDR2 is YENEEA. The CDR3 sequence is 15 residues long. The CDR3 DNA follows: TGTGCCAGCAGCTTAGAGGGGAGAGGCTCCGGGGAGCTGTTTTTT. Translating gives CASSLEGRGSGELFF.

Worth noting for this clonotype: Only one base separates this from a far larger clonotype, so it likely reflects a read error. The V gene is TRBV2, the J gene TRBJ1-2; no clear D. The CDR3 has 15 residues. Trimming took 6 bases from V and 2 from J, leaving 16 bases between them. Per germline, CDR1 SNHLY and CDR2 FYNNEI. This CDR3 reads CASSPDGGLNYGYTF. Written as DNA, the CDR3 is TGTGCCAGCAGCCCAGATGGAGGGCTAAACTATGGCTACACCTTC. The complete variable domain, with remaining parts taken from reference TRBV2 and TRBJ1-2, reads EPEVTQTPSHQVTQMGQEVILRCVPISNHLYFYWYRQILGQKVEFLVSFYNNEISEKSEIFDDQFSVERPDGSNFTLKIRSTKLEDSAMYFCASSPDGGLNYGYTFGSGTRLTVV.

Sample share makes this clonotype medium-sized. The rearrangement uses TRBV28 and TRBJ2-7; weak D call: TRBD2 (7 bases). V dropped 5 bases and J dropped 3 bases, with 11 bases sitting between them. In germline, CDR1 is MDHEN, CDR2 SYDVKM. CDR3 length equals 13 residues. The CDR3 loop is CASSRGGNYEQYF. The DNA of the CDR3 is TGTGCCAGCAGTAGGGGGGGAAACTACGAGCAGTACTTC.

This clonotype was found many times. The chain employs TRBV4-2 and TRBJ2-3; 14 nucleotides line up with TRBD2. The V gene end was trimmed by 4 bases and the J gene end by 5 bases; junction bases not matched to a gene: 8. The CDR3 contains 17 residues. Germline V CDR1 and CDR2: LGHNA, YNFKEQ. Here the CDR3 DNA reads TGTGCCAGCAGCCTAGAGACTAGCGGGGGGGCCGTAGATACGCAGTATTTT. It yields the protein CASSLETSGGAVDTQYF.

This clonotype was seen ten or more times. The rearrangement joins TRBV15 to TRBJ2-1; D gene unclear. Deletions cut 3 bases from V and 9 bases from J, with 9 bases between. The V gene's germline CDR1 is LNHNV and CDR2 YYDKDF (reference sequence). The CDR3 runs 12 residues. The CDR3 region is CATSSLGPEQFF. In DNA form, the CDR3 reads TGTGCCACCAGCAGCCTCGGGCCTGAGCAGTTCTTC.

On this clonotype: With only one base between it and a far larger clone, this is likely a read error. V is TRBV12-3 or TRBV12-4 and J is TRBJ2-2, with 8 bases identical to TRBD2. CDR3 length: 15 residues. This CDR3 reads CASSYFLAGTGEMFF. CDR3 sequence (DNA): TGTGCCAGCAGTTACTTCCTAGCGGGCACCGGGGAGATGTTTTTT.

This clonotype ranks as medium-sized. The genes are TRBV20-1 and TRBJ1-3; D gene ambiguous. V lost 7 bases, J lost 3 bases, and 13 bases lay in between. Germline V gives CDR1 DFQATT, CDR2 SNEGSKA (reference sequence). This CDR3 is built from 13 residues. The CDR3 region has the DNA TGCAGTGTCATGGCTCCACTTGGAAACACCATATATTTT. Protein product: CSVMAPLGNTIYF.

A note on this clonotype: The junction departs from germline at one end; a sequencing error may be responsible. The chain uses TRBV6-2 or TRBV6-3 and TRBJ2-6; 7 bases are shared with TRBD1. The germline gives CDR1 MNHEY, CDR2 SVGEGT. The CDR3 runs to 18 residues. DNA of the CDR3: TGTGCCAGCAGTCGGACAGGTGGTCGGAGCTCTTGGGCCAACGTCCTGACTTTC. Its protein product is CASSRTGGRSSWANVLTF.

By sample share, this clonotype is medium-sized (0.01 to 0.1%). The chain has TRBV15 and TRBJ1-2, with unresolved D. Per the germline V gene, CDR1 is LNHNV and CDR2 is YYDKDF (reference sequence). V was pared by 0 bases and J by 8 bases, with 10 bases between. The CDR3 contains 13 residues. This CDR3 reads CATSRETFEGYTF. CDR3 DNA: TGTGCCACCAGCAGAGAGACTTTCGAGGGCTACACCTTC.

On this clonotype itself: It differs at one base from a far larger clone, so likely a read error. V usage is TRBV6-4 and J usage is TRBJ2-1, with 7 nucleotides matching TRBD2. CDR3 length: 16 amino acids. Germline V lookup: CDR1 MRHNA, CDR2 SNTAGT. The ends lost 6 bases at V and 5 bases at J; junction bases unmatched: 13. Here the CDR3 reads CASRRVGNSGHNEQFF. CDR3 DNA: TGTGCCAGCAGGAGGGTCGGGAATAGCGGGCACAATGAGCAGTTCTTC.

This clonotype is medium-sized within its sample. The V call is TRBV20-1, the J call TRBJ2-3; 7 positions match TRBD2. This CDR3 contains 15 residues. Germline CDR1 is DFQATT and CDR2 is SNEGSKA (reference sequence). V shed 6 bases and J 1 base; nucleotides not matched to a gene: 10. The CDR3 region is CSAGPVGGGTDTQYF. In nucleotides, the CDR3 is TGCAGTGCAGGTCCGGTTGGGGGGGGCACAGATACGCAGTATTTT.

This clonotype was seen repeatedly, ten times or more. The chain is built from TRBV9 and TRBJ2-1; tentatively, D is TRBD2 (6 bases). The CDR3 length is 14 residues. Germline loops: CDR1 SGDLS, CDR2 YYNGEE. V gave up 2 bases and J gave up 7 bases, with 13 bases separating them. The CDR3 loop reads CASSVGLASNEQFF. The CDR3, as DNA: TGTGCCAGCAGCGTGGGGCTAGCGAGTAATGAGCAGTTCTTC.